Below, 16 T cell receptor beta chains from the same sample are listed, as sequenced in a study of T-cell reconstitution after alpha-beta-depleted transplantation in children. Researchers prepared the TCRbeta library using unique molecular identifiers, the study reports. TCRdb re-derived calls from the PCR reads in MiXCR, one entry per CDR3 protein. This sample has fewer than 700,000 distinct CDR3 sequences, with roughly 23% found just once. Sequenced material: PBMCs, mostly from graft donor cells, taken 360 days after TCRalphabeta/CD19-depleted stem cell transplant. The source is a boy under three years old who had a stem cell transplant for acute myeloid leukemia, so the T cells may come from the graft donor.

This clonotype occurred a few times. The chain recombines TRBV4-3 with TRBJ1-2; tentative D call: TRBD1 (5 bases). Between the trimmed V and J ends, which lost 0 bases and 3 bases, there was a span of 11 bases. This CDR3 has 15 amino acids. Germline lookup yields CDR1 LGHNA and CDR2 YSLEER. Here the CDR3 DNA reads TGCGCCAGCAGCCAAGATATCCAGGGATACTATGGCTACACCTTC. It codes for CASSQDIQGYYGYTF.

The chain has TRBV4-3 and TRBJ2-1, with 7 bases fitting TRBD2. V trimming: 3 bases; J trimming: 0 bases; junction bases outside the gene matches: 11. The CDR3 runs 18 residues. Germline CDR1 and CDR2: LGHNA and YSLEER. This chain's CDR3 is CASSHGGGGGSSYNEQFF. The CDR3 DNA is TGCGCCAGCAGCCATGGAGGTGGCGGGGGTAGCTCCTACAATGAGCAGTTCTTC.

This rearrangement joins TRBV20-1 to TRBJ2-3; TRBD2 matches at 9 bases. After removal of 1 base from V and 3 bases from J, the junction contained 11 bases not matched to a gene. The CDR3 consists of 17 residues. Germline CDR1 is DFQATT and CDR2 is SNEGSKA (reference sequence). This CDR3 reads CSARANWASGATDTQYF. CDR3 DNA sequence: TGCAGTGCTAGAGCTAACTGGGCTAGCGGGGCTACAGATACGCAGTATTTT.

There are many counts of this clonotype. The rearrangement joins TRBV5-1 to TRBJ1-3; unclear D gene. The CDR3 has 12 amino acids. The germline V gene has CDR1 SGHRS and CDR2 YFSETQ. V lost 4 bases to trimming and J lost 4 bases, with 6 bases between them. CDR3 region: CASSGRGNTIYF. In nucleotides, the CDR3 is TGCGCCAGCAGCGGACGGGGAAACACCATATATTTT.

V usage is TRBV15 and J usage is TRBJ2-7; weak D call: TRBD2 (6 bases). Germline-derived CDR1 and CDR2 are LNHNV and YYDKDF (reference sequence). Trimming took 1 base from V and 7 from J, leaving 11 bases between them. This CDR3 comprises 13 residues. The CDR3 coding sequence is TGTGCCACCAGCAGAGTTGGAGGGTTGGAGCAGTACTTC. It specifies CATSRVGGLEQYF.

Details on this clonotype: With a much larger clone just one base away, this may be a read error. The CDR3 loop is CASSTGGREQYF. The CDR3 DNA follows: TGTGCCAGCAGTACGGGGGGGCGCGAGCAGTACTTC. V usage is TRBV6-6 and J usage is TRBJ2-7, with 8 bases matching TRBD2. The CDR3 is 12 amino acids. Germline V CDR1 and CDR2: MNHNY, SVGAGI (reference sequence). V was pared by 5 bases and J by 6 bases, with 3 bases of the junction left unmatched.

V gene TRBV18 combines with J gene TRBJ2-1, with 11 nucleotides matching TRBD2. Trimming removed 1 base from V and 0 bases from J; junction bases left unmatched: 8. CDR1 is KGHSH and CDR2 is LQKENI in the germline V gene. CDR3 length equals 19 residues. CDR3 loop: CASSPLASGGFSSYNEQFF. In nucleotides, the CDR3 is TGTGCCAGCTCACCACTTGCTAGCGGGGGGTTCAGCTCCTACAATGAGCAGTTCTTC. The full variable domain, completed using reference TRBV18 and TRBJ2-1, is NAGVMQNPRHLVRRRGQEARLRCSPMKGHSHVYWYRQLPEEGLKFMVYLQKENIIDESGMPKERFSAEFPKEGPSILRIQQVVRGDSAAYFCASSPLASGGFSSYNEQFFGPGTRLTVL.

This clonotype was counted ten times or more. The chain employs TRBV6-5 and TRBJ1-1, with a weak D call TRBD1 (5 bases). Trimming took 4 bases from V and 10 from J, leaving 22 bases between them. In germline, CDR1 is MNHEY, CDR2 SVGAGI. The CDR3 consists of 15 residues. CDR3 nucleotides: TGTGCCAGCAGTTCCCCCAGGGACGGTCATGCTGGAGCTTTCTTT. This sequence encodes CASSSPRDGHAGAFF.

This chain joins TRBV20-1 and TRBJ2-7; D may be TRBD2 (6 bases). The CDR3 contains 13 residues. Germline loops: CDR1 DFQATT, CDR2 SNEGSKA (reference sequence). V lost 6 bases and J lost 5, with 17 bases in between. CDR3 amino acids: CSAVPGLGNEQYF. In nucleotides, the CDR3 is TGCAGTGCCGTACCGGGACTGGGAAACGAGCAGTACTTC.

This clonotype was seen more than once but under ten times. V gene TRBV7-9 combines with J gene TRBJ2-2, with D unclear. The CDR3 is 13 amino acids. In germline, CDR1 is SEHNR, CDR2 FQNEAQ (reference sequence). Trimming took 2 bases from V and 6 from J, leaving 7 bases between them. The CDR3 DNA sequence: TGTGCCAGCAGCTTATTAATACCCGGGGAGCTGTTTTTT. It yields the protein CASSLLIPGELFF.

The V and J genes are TRBV20-1 and TRBJ2-3; possible D gene TRBD2, 6 bases. CDR1 is DFQATT, CDR2 SNEGSKA, per germline (reference sequence). The CDR3 runs to 13 residues. V was shortened by 3 bases and J by 2 bases, with 9 bases between the two germline ends. The CDR3 DNA sequence: TGCAGTGCTAGTCGCGGGAACACAGATACGCAGTATTTT. Protein product: CSASRGNTDTQYF.

This clonotype was counted ten times or more. The rearrangement links TRBV20-1 to TRBJ2-2, with TRBD1 matching over 10 bases. The germline CDR1 and CDR2 sequences are DFQATT and SNEGSKA (reference sequence). Trimming cost V 1 base and J 4 bases; bases outside gene matches: 9. The CDR3 extends over 17 amino acids. CDR3 region: CSARVPSGTGVTGELFF. The CDR3 nucleotides read TGCAGTGCTAGAGTCCCGTCCGGGACAGGGGTCACCGGGGAGCTGTTTTTT.

V gene TRBV28 combines with J gene TRBJ2-3, with 12 bases identical to TRBD1. The CDR3 length is 15 residues. Looked up from germline, CDR1 is MDHEN and CDR2 is SYDVKM. With V trimmed by 6 bases and J by 6 bases, 7 bases remained unmatched. The CDR3 sequence is CASSLGQGASDTQYF. The CDR3 DNA reads as TGTGCCAGCAGCCTGGGACAGGGGGCTTCGGATACGCAGTATTTT. Combining the CDR3 with reference TRBV28 and TRBJ2-3 gives the whole variable domain DVKVTQSSRYLVKRTGEKVFLECVQDMDHENMFWYRQDPGLGLRLIYFSYDVKMKEKGDIPEGYSVSREKKERFSLILESASTNQTSMYLCASSLGQGASDTQYFGPGTRLTVL.

This chain uses TRBV20-1 with TRBJ1-5, with TRBD1 matching over 12 bases. This CDR3 comprises 15 residues. Looked up from germline, CDR1 is DFQATT and CDR2 is SNEGSKA (reference sequence). Trimming at V came to 5 bases and at J to 1 base, leaving 3 bases not matched to a gene. The DNA of the CDR3 is TGCAGTGCTGGGGGACAGGGGGCCAGCAATCAGCCCCAGCATTTT. Protein product: CSAGGQGASNQPQHF.

This clonotype was picked up many times. The rearrangement links TRBV29-1 to TRBJ2-1; maybe TRBD1 (5 bases). The germline CDR1 and CDR2 sequences are SQVTM and ANQGSEA. Trimming pared 4 bases from V and 5 bases from J, leaving 12 bases between. This CDR3 comprises 13 residues. The CDR3 protein is CSVAQGVNNEQFF. The CDR3 nucleotides read TGCAGCGTTGCCCAAGGGGTCAACAATGAGCAGTTCTTC.

V is TRBV2 and J is TRBJ2-7; 7 nucleotides line up with TRBD1. Germline values: CDR1 SNHLY, CDR2 FYNNEI. V shed 4 bases and J 3 bases; nucleotides not matched to a gene: 6. This CDR3 has 14 amino acids. The CDR3, as DNA: TGTGCCAGCAGTGTGCAAGGGGGCTTCTACGAGCAGTACTTC. Translating gives CASSVQGGFYEQYF.